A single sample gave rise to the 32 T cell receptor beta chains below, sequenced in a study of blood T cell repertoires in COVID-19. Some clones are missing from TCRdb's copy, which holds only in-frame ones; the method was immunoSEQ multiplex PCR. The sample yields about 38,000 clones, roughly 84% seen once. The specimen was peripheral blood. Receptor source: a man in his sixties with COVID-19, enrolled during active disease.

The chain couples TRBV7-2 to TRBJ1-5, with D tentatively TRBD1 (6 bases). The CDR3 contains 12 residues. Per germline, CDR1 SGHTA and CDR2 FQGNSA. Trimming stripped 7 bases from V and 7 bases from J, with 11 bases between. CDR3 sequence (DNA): TGTGCCAGCAAACAGGGAGACCAGCCCCAGCATTTT. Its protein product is CASKQGDQPQHF.

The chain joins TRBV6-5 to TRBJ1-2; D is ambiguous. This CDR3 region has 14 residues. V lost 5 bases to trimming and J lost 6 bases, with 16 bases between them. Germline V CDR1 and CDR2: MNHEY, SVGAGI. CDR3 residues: CASSPLSGGNGYTF. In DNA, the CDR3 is TGTGCCAGCAGTCCGCTCAGCGGAGGCAATGGCTACACCTTC.

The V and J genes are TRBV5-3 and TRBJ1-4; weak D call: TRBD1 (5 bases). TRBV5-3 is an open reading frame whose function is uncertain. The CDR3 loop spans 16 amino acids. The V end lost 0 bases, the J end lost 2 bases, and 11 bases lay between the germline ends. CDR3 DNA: TGTGCCAGAAGCTTGGCAGGGAGGGCGACTAATGAAAAACTGTTTTTT. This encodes CARSLAGRATNEKLFF.

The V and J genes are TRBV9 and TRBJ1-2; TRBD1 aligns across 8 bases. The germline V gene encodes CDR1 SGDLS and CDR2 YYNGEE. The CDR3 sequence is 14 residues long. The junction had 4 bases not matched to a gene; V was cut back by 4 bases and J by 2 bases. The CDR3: CASSSRTGNYGYTF. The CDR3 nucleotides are TGTGCCAGCAGCTCTAGGACAGGGAACTATGGCTACACCTTC.

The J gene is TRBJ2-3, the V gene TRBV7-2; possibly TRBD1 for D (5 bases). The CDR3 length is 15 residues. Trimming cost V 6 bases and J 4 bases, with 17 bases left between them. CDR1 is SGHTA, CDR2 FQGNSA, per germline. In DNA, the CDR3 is TGTGCCAGCAGACCAGACAGAGGCGGTTCAGATACGCAGTATTTT. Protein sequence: CASRPDRGGSDTQYF.

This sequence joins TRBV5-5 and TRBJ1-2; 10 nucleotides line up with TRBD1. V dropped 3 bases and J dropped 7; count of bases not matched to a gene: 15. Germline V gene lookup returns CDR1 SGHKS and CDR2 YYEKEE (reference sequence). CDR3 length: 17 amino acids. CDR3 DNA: TGTGCCAGCAGCTCCCTGGCGACAGGGGGCTGGGATCCTGGCTACACCTTC. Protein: CASSSLATGGWDPGYTF.

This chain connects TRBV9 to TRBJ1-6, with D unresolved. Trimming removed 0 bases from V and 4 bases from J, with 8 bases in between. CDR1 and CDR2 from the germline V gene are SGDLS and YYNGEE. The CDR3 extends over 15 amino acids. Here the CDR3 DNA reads TGTGCCAGCAGCGTAGAAGACACTTATAATTCACCCCTCCACTTT. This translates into CASSVEDTYNSPLHF.

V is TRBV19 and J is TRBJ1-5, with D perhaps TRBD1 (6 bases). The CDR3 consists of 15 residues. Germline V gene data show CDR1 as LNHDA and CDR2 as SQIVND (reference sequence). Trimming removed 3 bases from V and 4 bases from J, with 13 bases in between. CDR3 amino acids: CASSILVTGNQPQHF. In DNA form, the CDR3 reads TGTGCCAGTAGTATCCTTGTAACAGGGAATCAGCCCCAGCATTTT.

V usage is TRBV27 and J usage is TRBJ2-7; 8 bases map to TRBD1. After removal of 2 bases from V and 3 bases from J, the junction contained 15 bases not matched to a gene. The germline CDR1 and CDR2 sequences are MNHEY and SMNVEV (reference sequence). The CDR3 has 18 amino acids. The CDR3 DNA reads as TGTGCCAGCAGTTTACGCCGGGACAGGATGATCTATGGCTACGAGCAGTACTTC. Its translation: CASSLRRDRMIYGYEQYF.

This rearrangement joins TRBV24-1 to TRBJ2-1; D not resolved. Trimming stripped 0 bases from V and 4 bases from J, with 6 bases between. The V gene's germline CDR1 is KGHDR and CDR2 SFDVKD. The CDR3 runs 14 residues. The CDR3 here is CATSDLEPYNEQFF. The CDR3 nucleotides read TGTGCCACCAGTGATTTGGAGCCGTACAATGAGCAGTTCTTC.

CDR3 in amino acids: CSVDSGTRNTEAFF. As DNA, the CDR3 is TGCAGCGTTGATTCCGGGACAAGGAACACTGAAGCTTTCTTT. The chain combines TRBV29-1 with TRBJ1-1; D possibly corresponds to TRBD1 (6 bases). Trimming cost V 3 bases and J 1 base, with 12 bases left between them. Germline V CDR1 and CDR2: SQVTM, ANQGSEA. This CDR3 comprises 14 residues. Full variable domain (outside the CDR3, taken from reference TRBV29-1 and TRBJ1-1): SAVISQKPSRDICQRGTSLTIQCQVDSQVTMMFWYRQQPGQSLTLIATANQGSEATYESGFVIDKFPISRPNLTFSTLTVSNMSPEDSSIYLCSVDSGTRNTEAFFGQGTRLTVV.

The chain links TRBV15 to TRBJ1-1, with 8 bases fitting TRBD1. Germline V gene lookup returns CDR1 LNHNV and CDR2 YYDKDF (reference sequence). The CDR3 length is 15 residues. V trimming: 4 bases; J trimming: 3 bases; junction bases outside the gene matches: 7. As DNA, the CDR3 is TGTGCCACCAGCACCCGGACAGGGTGGGACACTGAAGCTTTCTTT. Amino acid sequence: CATSTRTGWDTEAFF.

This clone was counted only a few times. CDR3 DNA sequence: TGTGCCAGCAGCTCTACTAGCGGGAAGTCAAATGAGCAGTTCTTC. This translates into CASSSTSGKSNEQFF. The chain joins TRBV7-2 to TRBJ2-1, with 10 nucleotides matching TRBD2. Germline-derived CDR1 and CDR2 are SGHTA and FQGNSA. V lost 4 bases and J lost 7; bases outside the gene matches: 7. This CDR3 is 15 amino acids long.

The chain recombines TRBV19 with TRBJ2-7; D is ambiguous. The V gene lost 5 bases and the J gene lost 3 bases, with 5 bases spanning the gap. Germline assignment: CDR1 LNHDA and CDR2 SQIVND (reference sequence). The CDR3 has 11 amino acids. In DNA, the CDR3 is TGTGCCAGTAGTTACAGCTACGAGCAGTACTTC. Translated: CASSYSYEQYF.

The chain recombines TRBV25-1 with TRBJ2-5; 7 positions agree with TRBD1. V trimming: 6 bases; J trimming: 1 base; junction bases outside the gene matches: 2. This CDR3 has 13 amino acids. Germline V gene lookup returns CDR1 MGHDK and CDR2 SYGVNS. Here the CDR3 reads CASSWDSQETQYF. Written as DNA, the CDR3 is TGTGCCAGCAGCTGGGACAGCCAAGAGACCCAGTACTTC.

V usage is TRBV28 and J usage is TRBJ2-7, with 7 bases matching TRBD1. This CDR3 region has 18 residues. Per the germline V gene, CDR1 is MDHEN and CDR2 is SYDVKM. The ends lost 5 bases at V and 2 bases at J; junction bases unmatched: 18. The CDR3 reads CASSTRDRHTVLTYEQYF. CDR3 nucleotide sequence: TGTGCCAGCAGTACCCGGGACAGACATACAGTCCTCACCTACGAGCAGTACTTC.

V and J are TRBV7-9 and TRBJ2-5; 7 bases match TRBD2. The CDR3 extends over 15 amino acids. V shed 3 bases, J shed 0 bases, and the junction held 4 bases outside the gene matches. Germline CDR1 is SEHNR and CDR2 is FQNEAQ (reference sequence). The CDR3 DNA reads TGTGCCAGCAGCTTGGGACTACCGTACCAAGAGACCCAGTACTTC. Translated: CASSLGLPYQETQYF.

The chain's CDR3 is CASSQDTTGSSPLHF. CDR3 DNA: TGCGCCAGCAGCCAAGATACCACAGGGAGCTCACCCCTCCACTTT. The chain combines TRBV4-3 with TRBJ1-6, with D perhaps matching TRBD1 (6 bases). The CDR3 totals 15 residues. Per germline, CDR1 LGHNA and CDR2 YSLEER. V was clipped by 0 bases and J by 10 bases, with 13 bases between them.

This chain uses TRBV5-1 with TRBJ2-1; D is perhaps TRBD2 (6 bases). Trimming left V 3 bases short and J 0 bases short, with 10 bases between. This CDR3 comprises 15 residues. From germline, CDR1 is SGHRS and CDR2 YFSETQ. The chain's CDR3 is CASSSAGPSYNEQFF. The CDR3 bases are TGCGCCAGCAGCTCAGCGGGCCCCTCCTACAATGAGCAGTTCTTC.

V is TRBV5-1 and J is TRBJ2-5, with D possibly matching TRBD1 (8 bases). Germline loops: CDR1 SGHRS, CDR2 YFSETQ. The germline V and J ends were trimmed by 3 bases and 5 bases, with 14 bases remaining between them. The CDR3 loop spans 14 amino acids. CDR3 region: CASSSGQGGETQYF. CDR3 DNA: TGCGCCAGCAGCTCCGGACAGGGAGGGGAGACCCAGTACTTC.

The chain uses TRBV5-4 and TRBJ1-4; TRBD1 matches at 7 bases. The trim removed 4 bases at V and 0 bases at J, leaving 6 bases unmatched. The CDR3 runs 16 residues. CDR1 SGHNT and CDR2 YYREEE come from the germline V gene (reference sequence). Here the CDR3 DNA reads TGTGCCAGCAGCCGACAGGGTATTGCAACTAATGAAAAACTGTTTTTT. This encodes CASSRQGIATNEKLFF.

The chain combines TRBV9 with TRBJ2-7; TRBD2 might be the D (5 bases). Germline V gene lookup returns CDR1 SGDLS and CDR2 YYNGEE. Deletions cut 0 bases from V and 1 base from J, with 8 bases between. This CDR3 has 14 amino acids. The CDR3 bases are TGTGCCAGCAGCGTAGGCAGCGGATCCTACGAGCAGTACTTC. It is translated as CASSVGSGSYEQYF.

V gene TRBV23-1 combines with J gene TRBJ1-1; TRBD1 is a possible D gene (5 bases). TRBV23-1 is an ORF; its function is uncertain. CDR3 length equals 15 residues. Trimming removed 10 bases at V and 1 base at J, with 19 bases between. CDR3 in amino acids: CATVLEGQGNTEAFF. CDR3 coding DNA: TGCGCCACCGTTCTCGAAGGGCAGGGGAACACTGAAGCTTTCTTT.

The CDR3 region is CASSPGAGVRYGYTF. CDR3 nucleotides: TGTGCCAGCAGTCCAGGGGCAGGGGTGAGGTATGGCTACACCTTC. The chain combines TRBV27 with TRBJ1-2; D perhaps matches TRBD1 (6 bases). The V gene lost 5 bases and the J gene lost 5 bases, with 18 bases spanning the gap. Looked up from germline, CDR1 is MNHEY and CDR2 is SMNVEV (reference sequence). The CDR3 has 15 amino acids.

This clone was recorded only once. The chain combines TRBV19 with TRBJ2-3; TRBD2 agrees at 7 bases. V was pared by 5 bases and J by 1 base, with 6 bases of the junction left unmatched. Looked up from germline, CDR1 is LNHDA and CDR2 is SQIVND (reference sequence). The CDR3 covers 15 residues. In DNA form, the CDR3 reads TGTGCCAGTAGTGGGACTGCGGGGGGCACAGATACGCAGTATTTT. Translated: CASSGTAGGTDTQYF.

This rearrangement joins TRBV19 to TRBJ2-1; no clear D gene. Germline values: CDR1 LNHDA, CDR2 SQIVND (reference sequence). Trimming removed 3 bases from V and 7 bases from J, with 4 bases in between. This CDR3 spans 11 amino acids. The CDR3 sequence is CASSIRNEQFF. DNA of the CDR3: TGTGCCAGTAGTATTCGGAATGAGCAGTTCTTC.

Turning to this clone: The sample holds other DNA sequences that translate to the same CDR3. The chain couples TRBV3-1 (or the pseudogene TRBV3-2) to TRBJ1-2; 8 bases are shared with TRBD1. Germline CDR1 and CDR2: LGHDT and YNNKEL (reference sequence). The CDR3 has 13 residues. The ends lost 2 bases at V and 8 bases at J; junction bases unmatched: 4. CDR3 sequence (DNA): TGTGCCAGCAGCCAACAACAGGGGGAGGGCTACACCTTC. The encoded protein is CASSQQQGEGYTF.

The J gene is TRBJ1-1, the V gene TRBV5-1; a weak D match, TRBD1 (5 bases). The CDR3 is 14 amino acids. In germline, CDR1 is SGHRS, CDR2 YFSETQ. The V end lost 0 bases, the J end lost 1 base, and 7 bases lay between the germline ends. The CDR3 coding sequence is TGCGCCAGCAGCTTGGAAACAGGGAACACTGAAGCTTTCTTT. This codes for CASSLETGNTEAFF.

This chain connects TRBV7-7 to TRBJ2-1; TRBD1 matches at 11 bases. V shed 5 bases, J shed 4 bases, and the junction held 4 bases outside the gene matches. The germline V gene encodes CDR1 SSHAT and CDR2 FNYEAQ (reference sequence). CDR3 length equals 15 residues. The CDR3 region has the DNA TGTGCCAGCAGCACTGGGACAGGGGGGTACAATGAGCAGTTCTTC. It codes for CASSTGTGGYNEQFF.

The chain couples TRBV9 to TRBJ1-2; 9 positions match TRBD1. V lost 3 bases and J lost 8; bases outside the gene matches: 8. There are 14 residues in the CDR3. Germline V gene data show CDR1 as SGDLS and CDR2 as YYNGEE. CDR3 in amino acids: CASSAVGTGWGYTF. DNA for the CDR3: TGTGCCAGCAGCGCCGTAGGGACAGGGTGGGGCTACACCTTC.

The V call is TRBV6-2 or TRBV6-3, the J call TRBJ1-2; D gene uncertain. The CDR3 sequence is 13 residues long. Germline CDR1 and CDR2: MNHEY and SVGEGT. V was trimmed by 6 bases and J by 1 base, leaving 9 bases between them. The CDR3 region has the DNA TGTGCCAGCAGCGGGAGCAATAACTATGGCTACACCTTC. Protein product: CASSGSNNYGYTF.

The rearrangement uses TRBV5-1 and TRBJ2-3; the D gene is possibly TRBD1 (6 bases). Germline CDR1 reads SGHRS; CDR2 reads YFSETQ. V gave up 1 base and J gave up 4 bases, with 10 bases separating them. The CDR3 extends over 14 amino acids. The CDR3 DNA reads TGCGCCAGCAGCTTGAACACAGGGTCAGATACGCAGTATTTT. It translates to CASSLNTGSDTQYF. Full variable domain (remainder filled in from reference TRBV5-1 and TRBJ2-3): KAGVTQTPRYLIKTRGQQVTLSCSPISGHRSVSWYQQTPGQGLQFLFEYFSETQRNKGNFPGRFSGRQFSNSRSEMNVSTLELGDSALYLCASSLNTGSDTQYFGPGTRLTVL.